Listed below are T cell receptor beta chains from one sample, sequenced in a study of monozygotic twins with inflammatory bowel disease. TCRdb re-analyzed the 5' RACE reads; it lists each CDR3 protein once, without DNA. Found here are more than 100,000 distinct CDR3 sequences; the top ten clones hold approximately 2%. The material sequenced was blood. Every receptor here comes from a human donor with ulcerative colitis or Crohn's disease, or a healthy co-twin of an affected twin (not recorded which). The CDR3 runs from the conserved cysteine through the conserved F or W.

V gene	J gene	CDR3 protein
TRBV7-2	TRBJ2-3	CASSPGQGADTQYF
TRBV7-9	TRBJ2-2	CASSDLGTIRNTGELFF
TRBV20-1	TRBJ1-5	CSATAPGIYDNQPQHF
TRBV25-1	TRBJ2-4	CASSESGRQAKNMQYF
TRBV9	TRBJ2-2	CASSVVGTGELFF
TRBV4-3	TRBJ2-5	CASSQDMGNGETQYF
TRBV5-1	TRBJ1-6	CASSSEGGQGASPLHF
TRBV2	TRBJ1-1	CASSERGRAVIQAFF
TRBV7-2	TRBJ1-4	CASSLSGQGGRSNEKLFF
TRBV24-1	TRBJ2-3	CATSVEAGSTDTQYF
TRBV29-1	TRBJ2-7	CSVGGAYEQYF
TRBV7-2	TRBJ2-2	CASSFLGELFF
TRBV7-9	TRBJ2-7	CASSLALVAGGHEQYF
TRBV30	TRBJ2-7	CAWSPTGSHEQYF